A selection of T cell receptor beta chains follows, all from one sample in a study of blood T cell repertoires in COVID-19. Repertoires were generated with immunoSEQ multiplex PCR, while TCRdb's copy carries only in-frame clones and drops some. This sample has a few hundred thousand clones; 85% to 90% occur once, and the top ten carry 10%. Sequencing was performed on PBMCs or T cells enriched from blood (not recorded which). The receptors originated from a woman in her late teens or twenties who had recovered from COVID-19. The CDR3 runs from the conserved cysteine through the conserved F or W. The order of the fields is J gene, clone size, V gene, D gene, CDR3 protein, CDR3 DNA. A D gene is named only where the DNA matches it firmly. Size values are once, few and many counts, or a class for expanded clones, and some rows have none.

J gene: TRBJ1-1; clone size: -; V gene: TRBV6-5; D gene: -; CDR3 protein: CASGPWRGRDTEAFF; CDR3 DNA: TGTGCCAGCGGACCGTGGCGGGGGCGCGACACTGAAGCTTTCTTT
J gene: TRBJ2-1; clone size: -; V gene: TRBV27; D gene: TRBD2; CDR3 protein: CASSPRLAGQYNEQFF; CDR3 DNA: TGTGCCAGCAGTCCACGACTAGCGGGACAGTACAATGAGCAGTTCTTC
J gene: TRBJ2-3; clone size: -; V gene: TRBV29-1; D gene: -; CDR3 protein: CSVEDGMRTGGVDTQYF; CDR3 DNA: TGCAGCGTTGAAGATGGGATGCGGACAGGCGGGGTGGATACGCAGTATTTT
J gene: TRBJ2-3; clone size: -; V gene: TRBV6-5; D gene: TRBD2; CDR3 protein: CASRLSGGAGDTQYF; CDR3 DNA: TGTGCCAGCAGATTGAGCGGGGGGGCCGGAGATACGCAGTATTTT
J gene: TRBJ1-1; clone size: -; V gene: TRBV7-2; D gene: -; CDR3 protein: CASSPGGGTEAFF; CDR3 DNA: TGTGCCAGCAGCCCCGGGGGAGGCACTGAAGCTTTCTTT
J gene: TRBJ2-5; clone size: -; V gene: TRBV7-9; D gene: TRBD1; CDR3 protein: CASSLVGQGSNQETQYF; CDR3 DNA: TGTGCCAGCAGCTTAGTGGGACAGGGATCCAACCAAGAGACCCAGTACTTC
J gene: TRBJ2-1; clone size: -; V gene: TRBV18; D gene: -; CDR3 protein: CASSPRPGLISNEQFF; CDR3 DNA: TGTGCCAGCTCACCACGTCCCGGGTTAATATCCAATGAGCAGTTCTTC
J gene: TRBJ2-5; clone size: -; V gene: TRBV11-2; D gene: -; CDR3 protein: CASSLETGGRETQYF; CDR3 DNA: TGTGCCAGCAGCTTAGAAACGGGGGGCCGGGAGACCCAGTACTTC
J gene: TRBJ1-5; clone size: -; V gene: TRBV30; D gene: -; CDR3 protein: CAWATGRQPQHF; CDR3 DNA: TGTGCCTGGGCCACGGGAAGGCAGCCCCAGCATTTT
J gene: TRBJ1-1; clone size: -; V gene: TRBV29-1; D gene: TRBD1; CDR3 protein: CSVSDRMNTEAFF; CDR3 DNA: TGCAGCGTTTCGGACAGGATGAACACTGAAGCTTTCTTT
J gene: TRBJ1-1; clone size: -; V gene: TRBV18; D gene: -; CDR3 protein: CASSPRVNTEAFF; CDR3 DNA: TGTGCCAGCTCCCCCCGGGTGAACACTGAAGCTTTCTTT
J gene: TRBJ2-7; clone size: -; V gene: TRBV27; D gene: -; CDR3 protein: CASSPAGPYEQYF; CDR3 DNA: TGTGCCAGCAGTCCGGCAGGGCCCTACGAGCAGTACTTC
J gene: TRBJ1-1; clone size: -; V gene: TRBV6-2/TRBV6-3; D gene: -; CDR3 protein: CASSYLLWGVEGTEAFF; CDR3 DNA: TGTGCCAGCAGTTACCTTTTATGGGGGGTCGAGGGCACTGAAGCTTTCTTT
J gene: TRBJ2-7; clone size: -; V gene: TRBV5-1; D gene: -; CDR3 protein: CASSLVTGYEQYF; CDR3 DNA: TGCGCCAGCAGCTTGGTCACCGGCTACGAGCAGTACTTC
J gene: TRBJ2-3; clone size: -; V gene: TRBV11-2; D gene: TRBD2; CDR3 protein: CASSLASSGSTDTQYF; CDR3 DNA: TGTGCCAGCAGCTTAGCGTCTAGCGGCAGCACAGATACGCAGTATTTT
J gene: TRBJ1-2; clone size: -; V gene: TRBV9; D gene: -; CDR3 protein: CASSRIRGGVDYGYTF; CDR3 DNA: TGTGCCAGCAGCCGCATCCGGGGAGGGGTGGACTATGGCTACACCTTC
J gene: TRBJ2-5; clone size: -; V gene: TRBV10-1; D gene: -; CDR3 protein: CASSDGSYQETQYF; CDR3 DNA: TGCGCCAGCAGTGACGGGTCTTACCAAGAGACCCAGTACTTC
J gene: TRBJ2-3; clone size: -; V gene: TRBV20-1; D gene: TRBD2; CDR3 protein: CSASVTSGTDTQYF; CDR3 DNA: TGCAGTGCTAGTGTGACTAGCGGCACAGATACGCAGTATTTT
J gene: TRBJ1-1; clone size: -; V gene: TRBV18; D gene: TRBD1; CDR3 protein: CASSPRPGQGAVMNTEAFF; CDR3 DNA: TGTGCCAGCTCACCTCGCCCGGGACAGGGGGCTGTTATGAACACTGAAGCTTTCTTT
J gene: TRBJ1-1; clone size: -; V gene: TRBV12-3/TRBV12-4; D gene: -; CDR3 protein: CASSPRSDQAFF; CDR3 DNA: TGTGCCAGCAGTCCAAGGAGCGACCAAGCTTTCTTT
J gene: TRBJ2-7; clone size: few; V gene: TRBV21-1; D gene: -; CDR3 protein: CASSKGAGVHEQYF; CDR3 DNA: TGTGCCAGCAGCAAAGGGGCGGGAGTTCACGAGCAGTACTTC
J gene: TRBJ2-2; clone size: -; V gene: TRBV29-1; D gene: -; CDR3 protein: CSVSPPRGTGELFF; CDR3 DNA: TGCAGCGTTTCCCCCCCCAGGGGCACCGGGGAGCTGTTTTTT
J gene: TRBJ2-7; clone size: -; V gene: TRBV5-6; D gene: -; CDR3 protein: CASSLSAGGYEQYF; CDR3 DNA: TGTGCCAGCAGCCTGTCGGCAGGGGGGTACGAGCAGTACTTC
J gene: TRBJ2-1; clone size: -; V gene: TRBV7-3; D gene: -; CDR3 protein: CASSHYPGSSYNEQFF; CDR3 DNA: TGTGCCAGCAGCCATTACCCCGGGAGCTCCTACAATGAGCAGTTCTTC
J gene: TRBJ1-5; clone size: -; V gene: TRBV2; D gene: -; CDR3 protein: CACHPGDQPQHF; CDR3 DNA: TGTGCTTGCCACCCGGGAGATCAGCCCCAGCATTTT
J gene: TRBJ2-3; clone size: -; V gene: TRBV18; D gene: TRBD2; CDR3 protein: CASSRTSGNTDTQYF; CDR3 DNA: TGTGCCAGCTCCCGGACTAGCGGGAACACAGATACGCAGTATTTT
J gene: TRBJ1-1; clone size: -; V gene: TRBV4-1; D gene: TRBD1; CDR3 protein: CASSRYFVPGQGFTEAFF; CDR3 DNA: TGCGCCAGCAGCCGATATTTCGTACCGGGACAGGGATTCACTGAAGCTTTCTTT
J gene: TRBJ1-4; clone size: -; V gene: TRBV13; D gene: -; CDR3 protein: CASSFGSGVDEKLFF; CDR3 DNA: TGTGCCAGCAGCTTCGGTTCAGGGGTAGATGAAAAACTGTTTTTT
J gene: TRBJ1-2; clone size: -; V gene: TRBV27; D gene: TRBD1; CDR3 protein: CASSGQGGYGYTF; CDR3 DNA: TGTGCCAGCAGTGGACAGGGCGGCTATGGCTACACCTTC
J gene: TRBJ1-1; clone size: many; V gene: TRBV6-1; D gene: -; CDR3 protein: CASSEGEVPEAFF; CDR3 DNA: TGTGCCAGCAGTGAGGGGGAGGTTCCTGAAGCTTTCTTT
J gene: TRBJ2-2; clone size: -; V gene: TRBV30; D gene: TRBD1; CDR3 protein: CAWTGQGAGTGELFF; CDR3 DNA: TGTGCCTGGACTGGACAGGGGGCGGGTACCGGGGAGCTGTTTTTT
J gene: TRBJ1-2; clone size: -; V gene: TRBV5-1; D gene: -; CDR3 protein: CASSIDRAYGYTF; CDR3 DNA: TGCGCCAGCAGCATCGACAGAGCTTATGGCTACACCTTC